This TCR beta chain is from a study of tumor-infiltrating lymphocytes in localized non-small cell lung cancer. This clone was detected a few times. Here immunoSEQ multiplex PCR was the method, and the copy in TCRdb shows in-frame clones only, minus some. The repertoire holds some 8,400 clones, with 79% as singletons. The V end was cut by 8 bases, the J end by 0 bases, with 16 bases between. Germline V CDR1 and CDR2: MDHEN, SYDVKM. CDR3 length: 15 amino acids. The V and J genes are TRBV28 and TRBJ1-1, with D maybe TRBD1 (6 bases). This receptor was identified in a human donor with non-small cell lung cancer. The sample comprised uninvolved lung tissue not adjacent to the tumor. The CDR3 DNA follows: TGTGCCAGCCCTCCCCGGGGGACAATGAACACTGAAGCTTTCTTT. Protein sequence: CASPPRGTMNTEAFF. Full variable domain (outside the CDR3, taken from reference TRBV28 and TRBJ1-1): DVKVTQSSRYLVKRTGEKVFLECVQDMDHENMFWYRQDPGLGLRLIYFSYDVKMKEKGDIPEGYSVSREKKERFSLILESASTNQTSMYLCASPPRGTMNTEAFFGQGTRLTVV.